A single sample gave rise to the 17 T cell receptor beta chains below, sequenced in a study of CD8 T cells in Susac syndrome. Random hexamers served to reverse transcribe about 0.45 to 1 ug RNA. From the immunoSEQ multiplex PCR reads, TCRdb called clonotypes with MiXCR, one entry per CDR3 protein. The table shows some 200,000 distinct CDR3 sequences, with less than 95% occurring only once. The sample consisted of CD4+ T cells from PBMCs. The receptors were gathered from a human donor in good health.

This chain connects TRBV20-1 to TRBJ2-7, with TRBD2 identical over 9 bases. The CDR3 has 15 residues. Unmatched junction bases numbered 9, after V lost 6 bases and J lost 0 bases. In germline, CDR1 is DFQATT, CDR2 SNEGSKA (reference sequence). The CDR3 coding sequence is TGCAGTGCCAACCCCTCAGCGGGAGGCTCCTACGAGCAGTACTTC. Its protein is CSANPSAGGSYEQYF.

The CDR3 coding sequence is TGCGCCAGCCGACCCTTAGCGGGAATCGACGAGCAGTACTTC. Residues: CASRPLAGIDEQYF. The V gene is TRBV5-1, the J gene TRBJ2-7, with 8 bases matching TRBD2. The CDR3 extends over 14 amino acids. V shed 7 bases, J shed 5 bases, and the junction held 11 bases outside the gene matches. Looked up from germline, CDR1 is SGHRS and CDR2 is YFSETQ.

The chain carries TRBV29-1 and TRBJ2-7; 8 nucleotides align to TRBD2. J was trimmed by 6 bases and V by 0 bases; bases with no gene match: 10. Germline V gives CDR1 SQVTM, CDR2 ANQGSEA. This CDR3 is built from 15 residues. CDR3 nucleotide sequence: TGCAGCGTTGAAGAGGGTACGGGAGGGCCGTTCGAGCAGTACTTC. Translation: CSVEEGTGGPFEQYF.

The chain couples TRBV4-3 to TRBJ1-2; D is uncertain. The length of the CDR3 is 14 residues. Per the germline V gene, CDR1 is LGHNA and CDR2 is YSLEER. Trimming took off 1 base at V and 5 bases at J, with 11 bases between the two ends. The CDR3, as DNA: TGCGCCAGCAGCCAAGCCTGGGGATTTTATGGCTACACCTTC. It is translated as CASSQAWGFYGYTF.

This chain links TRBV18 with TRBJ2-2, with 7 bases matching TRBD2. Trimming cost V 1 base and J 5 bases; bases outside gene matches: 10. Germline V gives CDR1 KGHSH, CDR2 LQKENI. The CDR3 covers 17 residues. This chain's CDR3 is CASSPRLGGGTTGELFF. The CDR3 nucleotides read TGTGCCAGCTCACCACGGCTTGGCGGGGGAACGACCGGGGAGCTGTTTTTT.

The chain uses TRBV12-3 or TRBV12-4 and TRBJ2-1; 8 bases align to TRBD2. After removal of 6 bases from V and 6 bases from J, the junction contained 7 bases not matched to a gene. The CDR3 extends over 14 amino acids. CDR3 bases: TGTGCCAGCAGGCCGGGACTAGTCGTCAATGAGCAGTTCTTC. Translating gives CASRPGLVVNEQFF.

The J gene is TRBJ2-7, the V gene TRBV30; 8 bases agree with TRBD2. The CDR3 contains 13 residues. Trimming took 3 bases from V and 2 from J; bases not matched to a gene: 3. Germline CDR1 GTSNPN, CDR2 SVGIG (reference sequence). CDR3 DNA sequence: TGTGCCTGGAGGGCGGGGGGACCCTACGAGCAGTACTTC. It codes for CAWRAGGPYEQYF.

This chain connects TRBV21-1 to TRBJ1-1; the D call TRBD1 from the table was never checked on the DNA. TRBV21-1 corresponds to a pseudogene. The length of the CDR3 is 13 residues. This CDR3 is CASSSGGDTEAFF. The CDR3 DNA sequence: TGTGCCAGCAGCTCAGGGGGGGACACTGAAGCTTTCTTT.

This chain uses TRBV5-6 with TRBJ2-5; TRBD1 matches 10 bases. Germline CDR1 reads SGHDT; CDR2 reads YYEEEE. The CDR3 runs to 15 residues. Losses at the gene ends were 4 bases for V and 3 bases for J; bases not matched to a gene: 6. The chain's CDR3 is CASSPGTGVKETQYF. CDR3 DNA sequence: TGTGCCAGCAGCCCCGGGACAGGGGTAAAAGAGACCCAGTACTTC.

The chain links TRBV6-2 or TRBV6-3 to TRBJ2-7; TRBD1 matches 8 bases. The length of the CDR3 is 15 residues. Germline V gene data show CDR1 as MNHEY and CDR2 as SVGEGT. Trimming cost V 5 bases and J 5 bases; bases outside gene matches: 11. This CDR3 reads CASSTFGQGIDEQYF. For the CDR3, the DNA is TGTGCCAGCAGTACCTTCGGACAGGGTATCGACGAGCAGTACTTC.

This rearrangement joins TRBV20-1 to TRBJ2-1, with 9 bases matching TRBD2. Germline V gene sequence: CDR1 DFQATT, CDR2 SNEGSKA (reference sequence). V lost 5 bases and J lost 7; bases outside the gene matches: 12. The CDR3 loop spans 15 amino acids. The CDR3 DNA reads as TGCAGTGCTCTCATCCCGCTAGCGGGGAAGAATGAGCAGTTCTTC. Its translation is CSALIPLAGKNEQFF.

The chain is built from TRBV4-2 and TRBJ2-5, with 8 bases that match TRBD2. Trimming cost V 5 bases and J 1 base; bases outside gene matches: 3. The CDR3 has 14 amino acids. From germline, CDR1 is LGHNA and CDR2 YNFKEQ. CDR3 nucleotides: TGTGCCAGCAGCACTAGCGGATCCCAAGAGACCCAGTACTTC. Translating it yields CASSTSGSQETQYF.

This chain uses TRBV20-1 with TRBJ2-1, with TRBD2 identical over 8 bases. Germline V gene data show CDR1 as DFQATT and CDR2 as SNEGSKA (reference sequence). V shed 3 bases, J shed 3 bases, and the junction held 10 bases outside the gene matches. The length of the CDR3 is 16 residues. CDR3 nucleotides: TGCAGTGCTAGCTCGAGACTAGCGAGCTTCTACAATGAGCAGTTCTTC. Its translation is CSASSRLASFYNEQFF.

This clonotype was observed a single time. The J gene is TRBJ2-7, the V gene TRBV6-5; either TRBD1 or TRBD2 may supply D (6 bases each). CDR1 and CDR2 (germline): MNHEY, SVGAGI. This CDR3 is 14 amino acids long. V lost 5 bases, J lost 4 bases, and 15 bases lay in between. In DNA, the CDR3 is TGTGCCAGCAGTGGAGGGACAAGATTATACGAGCAGTACTTC. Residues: CASSGGTRLYEQYF.

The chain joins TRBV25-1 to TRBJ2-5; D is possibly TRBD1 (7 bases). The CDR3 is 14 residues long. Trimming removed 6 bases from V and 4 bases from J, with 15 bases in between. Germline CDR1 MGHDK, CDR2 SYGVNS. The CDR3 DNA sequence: TGTGCCAGCAGCAGTTACAGGGGAGGAGAGACCCAGTACTTC. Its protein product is CASSSYRGGETQYF. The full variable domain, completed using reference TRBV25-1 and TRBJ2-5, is EADIYQTPRYLVIGTGKKITLECSQTMGHDKMYWYQQDPGMELHLIHYSYGVNSTEKGDLSSESTVSRIRTEHFPLTLESARPSHTSQYLCASSSYRGGETQYFGPGTRLLVL.

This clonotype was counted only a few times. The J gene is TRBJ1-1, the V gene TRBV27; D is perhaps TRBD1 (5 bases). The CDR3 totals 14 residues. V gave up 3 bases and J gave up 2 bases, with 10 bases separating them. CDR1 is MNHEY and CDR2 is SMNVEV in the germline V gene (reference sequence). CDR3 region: CASSLGTANTEAFF. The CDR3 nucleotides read TGTGCCAGCAGTTTGGGGACGGCTAACACTGAAGCTTTCTTT.

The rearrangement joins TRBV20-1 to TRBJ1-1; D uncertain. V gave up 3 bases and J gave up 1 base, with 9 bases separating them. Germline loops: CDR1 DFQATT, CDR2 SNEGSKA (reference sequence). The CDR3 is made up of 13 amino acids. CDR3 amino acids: CSARAEENTEAFF. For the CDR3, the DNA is TGCAGTGCTAGGGCTGAGGAGAACACTGAAGCTTTCTTT.